These 12 T cell receptor beta chains were sequenced from one sample in a study of T cells expressing NK-cell markers. TCRdb re-called the 5' RACE reads and shows each CDR3 protein once, DNA omitted. In total, the table holds about 150,000 distinct CDR3 sequences. The sequencing sample was made of blood T cells: a sorted CD56 or NKG2C T cell subset, CD4+ or CD8+ T cells, or bulk PBMC T cells (not recorded which). Every receptor here comes from a woman in her forties or fifties in good health.

The rearrangement uses TRBV5-6 and TRBJ1-5; TCRdb returns TRBD1, unconfirmable since there is no DNA. Germline V lookup: CDR1 SGHDT, CDR2 YYEEEE. The CDR3 has 14 amino acids. The CDR3: CASTGQGYNQPQHF.

V usage is TRBV29-1 and J usage is TRBJ2-3; the TCRdb D gene call, TRBD1, has no DNA to confirm it. The CDR3 runs to 11 residues. The V gene's germline CDR1 is SQVTM and CDR2 ANQGSEA. The CDR3 reads CSVTGQNRIYF.

The chain combines TRBV5-1 with TRBJ2-5. The CDR3 is made up of 11 amino acids. In germline, CDR1 is SGHRS, CDR2 YFSETQ. CDR3 protein: CASSTEETQYF.

The chain recombines TRBV9 with TRBJ2-7. This CDR3 region has 13 residues. The V gene's germline CDR1 is SGDLS and CDR2 YYNGEE. CDR3 in amino acids: CASSVGTTYEQYF.

The chain has TRBV7-8 and TRBJ2-3; TCRdb reports TRBD2, a call that lacks DNA to check it against. The CDR3 contains 17 residues. From germline, CDR1 is SGHVS and CDR2 FQNEAQ. CDR3 amino acids: CASSSSQRELSTDTQYF.

CDR3 protein: CASSLQGAGYEQYF. V and J are TRBV7-9 and TRBJ2-7; the TCRdb call, TRBD1, lacks DNA for checking. Germline assignment: CDR1 SEHNR and CDR2 FQNEAQ (reference sequence). The CDR3 is 14 residues long.

The rearrangement joins TRBV5-1 to TRBJ2-2. Germline lookup yields CDR1 SGHRS and CDR2 YFSETQ. The CDR3 is 15 amino acids. The CDR3 loop is CASSLVEPNTGELFF.

This chain connects TRBV4-1 to TRBJ2-3; TCRdb reports TRBD1, a call that lacks DNA to check it against. Germline-derived CDR1 and CDR2 are MGHRA and YSYEKL. The CDR3 runs to 15 residues. The CDR3 spells CASSPRTGGTDTQYF.

The rearrangement links TRBV7-9 to TRBJ2-1; no DNA is available, so the TRBD2 call from TCRdb remains unchecked. This CDR3 has 13 residues. The germline V gene has CDR1 SEHNR and CDR2 FQNEAQ (reference sequence). The CDR3 region is CASLGGGSDEQFF.

The chain combines TRBV6-5 with TRBJ2-1; the TRBD2 assignment by TCRdb is unverifiable without DNA. This CDR3 has 15 residues. Germline V lookup: CDR1 MNHEY, CDR2 SVGAGI. This CDR3 is CASSYLSSLYNEQFF.

The chain joins TRBV29-1 to TRBJ1-3; TCRdb's D call of TRBD1 is untestable without DNA. The CDR3 runs 15 residues. The germline CDR1 and CDR2 sequences are SQVTM and ANQGSEA. This chain's CDR3 is CSVEGWDRGWDTIYF. Based on the CDR3 plus reference TRBV29-1 and TRBJ1-3, the full variable domain is SAVISQKPSRDICQRGTSLTIQCQVDSQVTMMFWYRQQPGQSLTLIATANQGSEATYESGFVIDKFPISRPNLTFSTLTVSNMSPEDSSIYLCSVEGWDRGWDTIYFGEGSWLTVV.

V is TRBV5-1 and J is TRBJ2-2. The V gene's germline CDR1 is SGHRS and CDR2 YFSETQ. The CDR3 length is 15 residues. The CDR3 loop is CASSLTPDNTGELFF.